The clone carrying this T cell receptor beta chain was picked up many times. Because the library targeted alpha chains, this beta chain is an off-target read whose size means little. A unique molecular identifier was attached to every TCR cDNA molecule. Each CDR3 protein gets one entry after TCRdb re-called the 5' RACE reads with MiXCR. Of over 14,000 distinct CDR3 sequences listed, 3.6% are singletons. The data derive from a study of spatial heterogeneity in lung cancer. Germline V gene sequence: CDR1 SGDLS, CDR2 YYNGEE. Trimming removed 7 bases from V and 1 base from J, with 5 bases in between. There are 12 residues in the CDR3. Noted time point: sample taken at primary tumor resection. Donors were 72 untreated early-stage non-small cell lung cancer patients. No cell sorting; template was whole RNA from tumor, lung tissue or PBMC.

The sequence was collected from a male donor with early-stage non-small cell lung cancer. This sequence joins TRBV9 and TRBJ2-2; D gene ambiguous. This material consisted of normal lung tissue next to the tumor, taken at surgery. The DNA for the CDR3 is TGTGCCAGCGCGCAGAACACCGGGGAGCTGTTTTTT. Translation gives CASAQNTGELFF. Drawing the rest from reference TRBV9 and TRBJ2-2, the complete variable domain is DSGVTQTPKHLITATGQRVTLRCSPRSGDLSVYWYQQSLDQGLQFLIQYYNGEERAKGNILERFSAQQFPDLHSELNLSSLELGDSALYFCASAQNTGELFFGEGSRLTVL.